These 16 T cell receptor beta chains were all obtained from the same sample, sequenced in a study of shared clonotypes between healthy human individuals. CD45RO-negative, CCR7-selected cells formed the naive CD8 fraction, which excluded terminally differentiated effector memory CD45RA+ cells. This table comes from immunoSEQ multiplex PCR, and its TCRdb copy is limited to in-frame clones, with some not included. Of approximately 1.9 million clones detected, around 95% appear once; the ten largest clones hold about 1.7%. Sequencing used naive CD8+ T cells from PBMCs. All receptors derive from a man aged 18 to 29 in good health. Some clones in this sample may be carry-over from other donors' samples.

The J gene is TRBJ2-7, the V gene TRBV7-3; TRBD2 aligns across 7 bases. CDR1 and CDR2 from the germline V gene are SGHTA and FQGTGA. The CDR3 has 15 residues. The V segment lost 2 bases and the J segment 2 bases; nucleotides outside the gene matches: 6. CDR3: CASSLGGSVTYEQYF. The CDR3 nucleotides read TGTGCCAGCAGCTTAGGCGGGAGCGTCACCTACGAGCAGTACTTC.

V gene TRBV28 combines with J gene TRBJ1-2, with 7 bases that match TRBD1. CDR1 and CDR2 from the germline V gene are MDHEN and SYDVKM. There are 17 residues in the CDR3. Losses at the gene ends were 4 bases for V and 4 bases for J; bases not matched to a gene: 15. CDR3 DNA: TGTGCCAGCAGTTCTTTCCGTTCCTGGGGACAGTCCTATGGCTACACCTTC. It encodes CASSSFRSWGQSYGYTF.

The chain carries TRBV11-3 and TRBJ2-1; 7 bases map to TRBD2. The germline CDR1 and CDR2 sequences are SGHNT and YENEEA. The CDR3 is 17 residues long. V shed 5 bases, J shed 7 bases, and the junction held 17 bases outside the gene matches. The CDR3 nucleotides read TGTGCCAGCAGCCCCTACGGGAGCGGGGCGTTGGGAAATGAGCAGTTCTTC. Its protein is CASSPYGSGALGNEQFF.

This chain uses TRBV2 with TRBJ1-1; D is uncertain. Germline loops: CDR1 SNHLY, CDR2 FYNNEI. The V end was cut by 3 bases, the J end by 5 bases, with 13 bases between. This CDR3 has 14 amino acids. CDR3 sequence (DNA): TGTGCCAGCAGTGAGTGGGTAATCGGAACTGAAGCTTTCTTT. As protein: CASSEWVIGTEAFF. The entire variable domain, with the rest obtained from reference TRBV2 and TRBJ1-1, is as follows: EPEVTQTPSHQVTQMGQEVILRCVPISNHLYFYWYRQILGQKVEFLVSFYNNEISEKSEIFDDQFSVERPDGSNFTLKIRSTKLEDSAMYFCASSEWVIGTEAFFGQGTRLTVV.

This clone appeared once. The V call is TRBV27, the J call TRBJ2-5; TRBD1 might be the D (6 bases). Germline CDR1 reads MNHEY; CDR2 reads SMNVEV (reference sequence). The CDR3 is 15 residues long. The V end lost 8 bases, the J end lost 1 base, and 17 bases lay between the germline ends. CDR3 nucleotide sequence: TGTGCCAGCGCTACGACCCGGACAGCCCAAGAGACCCAGTACTTC. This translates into CASATTRTAQETQYF.

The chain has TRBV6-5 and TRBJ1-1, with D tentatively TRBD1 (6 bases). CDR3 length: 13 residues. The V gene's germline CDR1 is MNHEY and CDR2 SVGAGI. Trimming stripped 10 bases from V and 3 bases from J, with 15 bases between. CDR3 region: CATTRGGDTEAFF. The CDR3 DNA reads TGTGCCACCACCCGAGGGGGGGACACTGAAGCTTTCTTT.

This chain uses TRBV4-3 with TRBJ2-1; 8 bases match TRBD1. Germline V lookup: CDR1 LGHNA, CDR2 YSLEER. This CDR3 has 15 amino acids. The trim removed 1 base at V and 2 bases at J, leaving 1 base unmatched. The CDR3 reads CASSQVQGAYNEQFF. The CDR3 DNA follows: TGCGCCAGCAGCCAAGTACAGGGGGCCTACAATGAGCAGTTCTTC.

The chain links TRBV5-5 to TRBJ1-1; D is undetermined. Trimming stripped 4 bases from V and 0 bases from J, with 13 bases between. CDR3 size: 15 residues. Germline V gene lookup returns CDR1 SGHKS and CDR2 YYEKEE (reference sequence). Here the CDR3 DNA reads TGTGCCAGCAGCCCCGCCTGGAAGATGAACACTGAAGCTTTCTTT. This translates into CASSPAWKMNTEAFF.

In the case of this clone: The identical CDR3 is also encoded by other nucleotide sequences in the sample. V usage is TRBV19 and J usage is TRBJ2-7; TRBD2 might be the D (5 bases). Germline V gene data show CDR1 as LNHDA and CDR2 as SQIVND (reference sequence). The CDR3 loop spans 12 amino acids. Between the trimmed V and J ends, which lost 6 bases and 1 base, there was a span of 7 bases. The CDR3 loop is CASSSGSYEQYF. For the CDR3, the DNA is TGTGCCAGTAGCTCGGGGTCCTACGAGCAGTACTTC.

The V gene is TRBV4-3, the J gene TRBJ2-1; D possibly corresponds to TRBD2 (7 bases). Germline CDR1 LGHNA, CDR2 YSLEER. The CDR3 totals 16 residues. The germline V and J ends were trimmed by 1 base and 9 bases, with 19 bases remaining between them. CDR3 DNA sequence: TGCGCCAGCAGCCAAGCACTTTTAGGGGGGGTGGGTGAGCAGTTCTTC. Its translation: CASSQALLGGVGEQFF.

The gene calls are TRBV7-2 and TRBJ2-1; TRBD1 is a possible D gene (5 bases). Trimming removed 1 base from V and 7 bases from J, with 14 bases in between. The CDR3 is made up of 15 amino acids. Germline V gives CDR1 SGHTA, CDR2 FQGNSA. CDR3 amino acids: CASSLEGAGRNEQFF. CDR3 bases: TGTGCCAGCAGCTTAGAAGGGGCAGGGCGGAATGAGCAGTTCTTC. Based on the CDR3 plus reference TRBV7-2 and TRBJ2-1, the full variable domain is GAGVSQSPSNKVTEKGKDVELRCDPISGHTALYWYRQSLGQGLEFLIYFQGNSAPDKSGLPSDRFSAERTGGSVSTLTIQRTQQEDSAVYLCASSLEGAGRNEQFFGPGTRLTVL.

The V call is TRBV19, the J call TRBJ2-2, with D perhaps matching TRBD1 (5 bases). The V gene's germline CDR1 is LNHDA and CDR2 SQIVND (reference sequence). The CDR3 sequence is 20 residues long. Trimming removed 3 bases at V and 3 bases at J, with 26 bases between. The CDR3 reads CASSIVVDSSPVKHTGELFF. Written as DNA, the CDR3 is TGTGCCAGTAGTATTGTGGTCGACAGTTCCCCGGTGAAGCACACCGGGGAGCTGTTTTTT.

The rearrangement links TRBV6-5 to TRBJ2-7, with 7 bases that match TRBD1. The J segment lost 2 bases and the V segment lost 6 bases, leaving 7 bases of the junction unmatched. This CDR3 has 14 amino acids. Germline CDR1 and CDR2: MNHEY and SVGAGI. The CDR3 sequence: CASSLHRGTYEQYF. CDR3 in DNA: TGTGCCAGCAGCCTCCACAGGGGTACCTACGAGCAGTACTTC.

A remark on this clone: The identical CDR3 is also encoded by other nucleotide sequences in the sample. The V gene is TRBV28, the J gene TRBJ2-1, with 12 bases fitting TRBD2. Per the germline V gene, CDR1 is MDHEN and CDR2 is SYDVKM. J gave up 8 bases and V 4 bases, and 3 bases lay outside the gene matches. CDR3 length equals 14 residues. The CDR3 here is CASSWGLAGDEQFF. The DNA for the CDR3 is TGTGCCAGCAGTTGGGGACTAGCGGGCGATGAGCAGTTCTTC.

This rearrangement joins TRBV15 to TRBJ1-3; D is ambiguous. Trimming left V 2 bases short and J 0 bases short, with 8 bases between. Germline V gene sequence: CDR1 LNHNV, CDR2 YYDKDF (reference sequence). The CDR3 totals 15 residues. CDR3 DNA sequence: TGTGCCACCAGCAGACAGGTGGGCTCTGGAAACACCATATATTTT. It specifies CATSRQVGSGNTIYF.

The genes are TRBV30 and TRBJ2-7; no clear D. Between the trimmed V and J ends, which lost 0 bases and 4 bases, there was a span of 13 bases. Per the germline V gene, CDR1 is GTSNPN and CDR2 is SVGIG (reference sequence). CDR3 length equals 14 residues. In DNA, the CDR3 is TGTGCCTGGAGTGTAAAAGGGATCCAATACGAGCAGTACTTC. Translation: CAWSVKGIQYEQYF.